This T cell receptor (beta chain) came from a study of blood T cells in healthy people across ages. Study-level points and caveats: Estimates of total diversity, which came from one million sequenced T cells, were considered to be underestimates.

This clonotype was counted many times. Antigen specificity is unknown. Next came a second PCR, run for roughly 7 to 12 cycles, which used a sample-barcoded 5' primer along with a J-beta primer mix. Template switching added a 12-random-nucleotide identifier to every cDNA molecule. A single record per CDR3 protein comes from TCRdb applying MiXCR to the 5' RACE reads. The profile covers 710,000 or so distinct CDR3 sequences, with roughly 32% appearing a single time and roughly 14% taken by the ten largest. This TCR came from a woman of 80 years or more in good health. Sequencing input: blood.

The CDR3 sequence is CASSPRTGAAIYGYTF. CDR3 nucleotide sequence: TGTGCCAGCAGCCCCCGCACAGGGGCCGCTATCTATGGCTACACCTTC. The genes are TRBV7-2 and TRBJ1-2, with 7 bases identical to TRBD1. The germline CDR1 and CDR2 sequences are SGHTA and FQGNSA. The CDR3 sequence is 16 residues long. The V gene end was trimmed by 5 bases and the J gene end by 4 bases; junction bases not matched to a gene: 13.